These T cell receptor beta chains were read from a single sample in a study of T cell repertoires in cytomegalovirus infection. MiXCR, applied by TCRdb to the reads, yields one record per CDR3 protein. Found here are approximately 260,000 distinct CDR3 sequences, about a sixth of them singletons; the top ten hold about half. Source material: CD8+ T cells from PBMCs. The receptor set was obtained from a human donor in good health (CMV status not recorded). Some clones in this sample may be carry-over from other donors' samples. The CDR3 runs from the conserved cysteine through the conserved F or W. D genes are given only for firm matches. Size tells how often a clone was seen (once, few, many) or the class of an expanded clone, and some rows leave it out.

D	V	size	J	length	CDR3	DNA
NA	TRBV28	NA	TRBJ2-1	13	CASETTSYNEQFF	TGTGCCAGCGAAACGACTAGCTACAATGAGCAGTTCTTC
NA	TRBV4-2	few	TRBJ2-3	17	CASSQDLQGFWTDTQYF	TGTGCCAGCAGCCAAGATCTGCAGGGGTTTTGGACAGATACGCAGTATTTT
NA	TRBV5-6	many	TRBJ2-5	15	CASSTARVQKETQYF	TGTGCCAGCAGCACTGCACGGGTTCAGAAAGAGACCCAGTACTTC
NA	TRBV5-1	many	TRBJ1-6	14	CASSLAGGYSPLHF	TGCGCCAGCAGCTTGGCTGGAGGGTACTCACCCCTCCACTTT
NA	TRBV6-2/TRBV6-3	many	TRBJ2-3	14	CASKRPPVTDTQYF	TGTGCCAGCAAGAGACCCCCAGTCACAGATACGCAGTATTTT
TRBD2	TRBV5-1	NA	TRBJ2-5	15	CASSLTSGGSETQYF	TGCGCCAGCAGCTTGACTAGCGGGGGTTCAGAGACCCAGTACTTC
NA	TRBV11-1	many	TRBJ1-6	18	CASSPQTTPSSYNSPLHF	TGTGCCAGCAGCCCTCAGACGACACCGAGCTCCTATAATTCACCCCTCCACTTT
NA	TRBV7-6	many	TRBJ2-3	18	CASSPRDGGYSSTDTQYF	TGTGCCAGCAGCCCGAGAGATGGCGGATACTCTAGCACAGATACGCAGTATTTT
TRBD1	TRBV29-1	NA	TRBJ1-4	14	CSVFSGTEGEKLFF	TGCAGCGTTTTCTCCGGGACAGAGGGTGAAAAACTGTTTTTT
NA	TRBV29-1	NA	TRBJ2-3	14	CSARRAGRTDTQYF	TGCAGCGCTCGTCGGGCGGGGCGCACAGATACGCAGTATTTT
TRBD2	TRBV20-1	many	TRBJ2-7	15	CSASPRRAGGSVQYF	TGCAGTGCTAGCCCCCGACGAGCGGGGGGCTCTGTACAGTACTTC
NA	TRBV4-1	NA	TRBJ2-2	14	CASSQVGPTGELFF	TGCGCCAGCAGCCAAGTGGGTCCCACCGGGGAGCTGTTTTTT
TRBD2	TRBV20-1	NA	TRBJ2-7	12	CSALAGPEEQYF	TGCAGTGCTCTAGCGGGACCAGAAGAGCAGTACTTC
TRBD1	TRBV7-8	many	TRBJ2-7	17	CASSSGQGDPRSYEQYF	TGTGCCAGCAGCTCTGGACAGGGGGACCCACGATCCTACGAGCAGTACTTC
NA	TRBV28	few	TRBJ2-3	14	CASSSPRSADTQYF	TGTGCCAGCAGTTCCCCCCGAAGCGCAGATACGCAGTATTTT
TRBD1	TRBV5-1	NA	TRBJ1-1	16	CASSLRGRQGPTEAFF	TGCGCCAGCAGCCTCAGAGGAAGACAGGGCCCTACTGAAGCTTTCTTT
TRBD1	TRBV20-1	NA	TRBJ2-7	15	CSARDFTGGGHEQYF	TGCAGTGCTAGAGACTTTACAGGGGGAGGTCACGAGCAGTACTTC
NA	TRBV6-5	few	TRBJ2-2	19	CASSYPSRLSGVSTGELFF	TGTGCCAGCAGTTACCCGAGCCGCCTGTCGGGCGTTTCCACCGGGGAGCTGTTTTTT
NA	TRBV29-1	few	TRBJ1-1	12	CSVEEQARGAFF	TGCAGCGTTGAAGAACAGGCCAGAGGAGCTTTCTTT
NA	TRBV7-9	many	TRBJ2-1	15	CASSAGSLEVNEQFF	TGTGCCAGCAGCGCGGGAAGTTTGGAGGTGAATGAGCAGTTCTTC
TRBD1	TRBV6-6	NA	TRBJ2-7	15	CASSYSSGGHNEQYF	TGTGCCAGCAGTTACTCCTCAGGGGGTCACAACGAGCAGTACTTC
TRBD1	TRBV27	many	TRBJ2-1	16	CASSLPGQGAYNEQFF	TGTGCCAGCAGTTTACCCGGACAGGGAGCCTACAATGAGCAGTTCTTC
NA	TRBV28	many	TRBJ2-7	16	CASSLRGAGGSYEQYF	TGTGCCAGCAGTTTACGCGGTGCAGGGGGGTCCTACGAGCAGTACTTC
TRBD2	TRBV7-9	few	TRBJ2-7	13	CASSGGGPYEQYF	TGTGCCAGCAGTGGGGGGGGTCCCTACGAGCAGTACTTC
NA	TRBV10-3	NA	TRBJ1-2	13	CAIASGVNYGYTF	TGTGCCATCGCCTCAGGGGTGAACTATGGCTACACCTTC
NA	TRBV7-6	few	TRBJ1-2	16	CASSLEATVGSYGYTF	TGTGCCAGCAGCTTAGAGGCGACAGTTGGGTCCTATGGCTACACCTTC
TRBD1	TRBV7-6	many	TRBJ1-2	15	CASSISDRVGDGYTF	TGTGCCAGCAGCATATCGGACAGGGTCGGTGATGGCTACACCTTC
TRBD1	TRBV27	NA	TRBJ2-2	14	CASRLQGATGELFF	TGTGCCAGCAGGTTACAGGGGGCGACCGGGGAGCTGTTTTTT
NA	TRBV6-6	NA	TRBJ2-3	15	CASRGNPTRPDTQYF	TGTGCCAGCAGGGGGAACCCGACAAGGCCAGATACGCAGTATTTT
TRBD2	TRBV5-1	few	TRBJ2-7	16	CASSLAGTSTSYEQYF	TGCGCCAGCAGCTTGGCCGGGACTAGCACTTCCTACGAGCAGTACTTC
NA	TRBV4-1	NA	TRBJ2-6	18	CASSQSRDSSSGANVLTF	TGTGCCAGCAGCCAGAGTAGGGATTCGTCCTCTGGGGCCAACGTCCTGACTTTC
TRBD2	TRBV3-1	NA	TRBJ2-1	15	CASGGPGTNNNEQFF	TGTGCCAGCGGCGGACCCGGGACTAACAACAATGAGCAGTTCTTC
TRBD1	TRBV4-1	NA	TRBJ2-7	14	CASSRTGGDYEQYF	TGCGCCAGCAGCAGGACAGGGGGAGACTACGAGCAGTACTTC
TRBD1	TRBV7-2	few	TRBJ1-6	16	CASSLGLRDSYSPLHF	TGTGCCAGCAGCTTAGGCCTCCGGGACAGTTATTCACCCCTCCACTTT
TRBD1	TRBV20-1	NA	TRBJ1-5	15	CSARDRGSSNQPQHF	TGCAGTGCGCGGGACAGGGGAAGTAGCAATCAGCCCCAGCATTTT
NA	TRBV29-1	NA	TRBJ2-3	14	CSVEDLRDSTTQYF	TGCAGTGTTGAAGATCTCCGCGACTCCACTACGCAGTATTTT
TRBD2	TRBV3-1	few	TRBJ2-3	16	CASSLTSDSSPDTQYF	TGTGCCAGCAGCCTCACTAGCGACTCGTCTCCAGATACGCAGTATTTT
NA	TRBV6-6	NA	TRBJ2-3	15	CASTPQGFSTDTQYF	TGTGCCAGCACCCCACAGGGTTTTAGTACAGATACGCAGTATTTT
NA	TRBV7-6	many	TRBJ2-7	15	CASSPRDGTRREQYF	TGTGCCAGCAGCCCCCGGGACGGGACGCGGCGGGAGCAGTACTTC
NA	TRBV27	NA	TRBJ2-1	13	CASSLGPINEQFF	TGTGCCAGCAGTTTAGGTCCGATCAATGAGCAGTTCTTC
NA	TRBV7-9	many	TRBJ1-3	17	CASSLGKGRPSGNTIYF	TGTGCCAGCAGCTTAGGGAAAGGGCGACCCTCTGGAAACACCATATATTTT
NA	TRBV19	few	TRBJ2-1	14	CASTPEASYNEQFF	TGTGCCAGTACCCCAGAGGCCAGTTACAATGAGCAGTTCTTC
TRBD1	TRBV2	NA	TRBJ2-3	15	CASSEGQGSTDTQYF	TGTGCCAGCAGTGAGGGACAGGGAAGCACAGATACGCAGTATTTT
NA	TRBV6-5	NA	TRBJ1-5	15	CASSPDVLVNQPQHF	TGTGCCAGCAGCCCTGATGTCTTAGTAAATCAGCCCCAGCATTTT